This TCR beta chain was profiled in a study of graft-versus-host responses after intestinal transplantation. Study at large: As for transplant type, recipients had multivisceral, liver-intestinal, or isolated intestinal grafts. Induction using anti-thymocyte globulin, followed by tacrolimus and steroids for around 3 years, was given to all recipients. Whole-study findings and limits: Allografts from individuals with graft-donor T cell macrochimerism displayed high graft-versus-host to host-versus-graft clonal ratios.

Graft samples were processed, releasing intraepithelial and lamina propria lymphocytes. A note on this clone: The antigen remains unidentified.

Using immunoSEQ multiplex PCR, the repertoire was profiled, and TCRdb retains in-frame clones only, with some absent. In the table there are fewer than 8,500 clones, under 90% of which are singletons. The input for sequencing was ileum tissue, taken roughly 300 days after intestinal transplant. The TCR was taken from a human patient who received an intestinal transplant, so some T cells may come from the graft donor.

The CDR3 loop is CASSYPPYRGHIQETQYF. In DNA, the CDR3 is TGTGCCAGCAGCTACCCACCTTACAGGGGGCACATTCAAGAGACCCAGTACTTC. The chain uses TRBV7-6 and TRBJ2-5, with 9 bases that match TRBD1. Germline lookup yields CDR1 SGHVS and CDR2 FNYEAQ. The CDR3 totals 18 residues. V lost 4 bases and J lost 2; bases outside the gene matches: 14. The whole variable domain, filled in from reference TRBV7-6 and TRBJ2-5, reads GAGVSQSPRYKVTKRGQDVALRCDPISGHVSLYWYRQALGQGPEFLTYFNYEAQQDKSGLPNDRFSAERPEGSISTLTIQRTEQRDSAMYRCASSYPPYRGHIQETQYFGPGTRLLVL.